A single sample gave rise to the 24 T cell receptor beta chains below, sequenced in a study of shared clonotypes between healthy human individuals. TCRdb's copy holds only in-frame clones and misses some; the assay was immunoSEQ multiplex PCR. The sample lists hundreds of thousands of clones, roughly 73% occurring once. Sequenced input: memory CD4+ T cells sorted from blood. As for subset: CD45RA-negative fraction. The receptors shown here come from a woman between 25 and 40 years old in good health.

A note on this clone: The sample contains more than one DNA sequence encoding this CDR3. CDR3 protein: CASSEGTAGNTIYF. CDR3 coding DNA: TGCGCCAGCAGCGAGGGCACAGCTGGAAACACCATATATTTT. V and J are TRBV5-1 and TRBJ1-3; unclear D gene. In germline, CDR1 is SGHRS, CDR2 YFSETQ. V was shortened by 4 bases and J by 2 bases, with 10 bases between the two germline ends. The length of the CDR3 is 14 residues.

Here the CDR3 reads CASSSATTAGGNEKLFF. CDR3 coding DNA: TGTGCCAGCAGCTCAGCCACCACAGCGGGCGGTAATGAAAAACTGTTTTTT. The rearrangement links TRBV13 to TRBJ1-4; D gene ambiguous. Between the trimmed V and J ends, which lost 4 bases and 4 bases, there was a span of 19 bases. The CDR3 has 17 amino acids. Germline V gene lookup returns CDR1 PRHDT and CDR2 FYEKMQ (reference sequence).

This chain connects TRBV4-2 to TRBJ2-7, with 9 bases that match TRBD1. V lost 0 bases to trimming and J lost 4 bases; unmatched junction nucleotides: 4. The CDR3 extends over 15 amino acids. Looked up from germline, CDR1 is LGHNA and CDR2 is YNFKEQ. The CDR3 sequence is CASSQDSQGAYEQYF. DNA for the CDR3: TGTGCCAGCAGCCAAGATTCACAGGGGGCTTACGAGCAGTACTTC.

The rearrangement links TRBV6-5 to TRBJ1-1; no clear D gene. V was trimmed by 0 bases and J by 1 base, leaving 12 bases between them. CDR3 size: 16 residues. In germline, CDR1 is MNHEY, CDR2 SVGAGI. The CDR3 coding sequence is TGTGCCAGCAGTTACTCGCTCGGCCTTCAGAACACTGAAGCTTTCTTT. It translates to CASSYSLGLQNTEAFF.

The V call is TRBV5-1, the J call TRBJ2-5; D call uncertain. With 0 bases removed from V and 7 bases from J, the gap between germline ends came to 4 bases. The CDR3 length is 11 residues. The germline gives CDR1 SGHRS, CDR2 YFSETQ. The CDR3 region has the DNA TGCGCCAGCAGCTTGGGCCCGACCCAGTACTTC. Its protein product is CASSLGPTQYF.

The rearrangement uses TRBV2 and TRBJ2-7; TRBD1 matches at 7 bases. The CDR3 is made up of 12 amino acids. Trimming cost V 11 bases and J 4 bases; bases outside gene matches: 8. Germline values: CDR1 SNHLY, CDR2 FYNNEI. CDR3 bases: TGTGCCGGGGGACAGTGGTCTTACGAGCAGTACTTC. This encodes CAGGQWSYEQYF.

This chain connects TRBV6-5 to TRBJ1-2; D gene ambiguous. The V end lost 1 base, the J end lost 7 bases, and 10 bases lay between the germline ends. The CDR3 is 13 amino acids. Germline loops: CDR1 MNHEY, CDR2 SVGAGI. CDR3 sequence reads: CASSYFSGGGYTF. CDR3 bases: TGTGCCAGCAGTTACTTTTCAGGAGGTGGCTACACCTTC.

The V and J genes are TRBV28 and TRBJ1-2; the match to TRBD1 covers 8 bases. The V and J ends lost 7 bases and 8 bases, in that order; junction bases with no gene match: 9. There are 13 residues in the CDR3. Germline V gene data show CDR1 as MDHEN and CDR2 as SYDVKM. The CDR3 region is CASISGTGRGYTF. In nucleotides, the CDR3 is TGTGCCAGCATCTCAGGGACAGGTCGAGGCTACACCTTC.

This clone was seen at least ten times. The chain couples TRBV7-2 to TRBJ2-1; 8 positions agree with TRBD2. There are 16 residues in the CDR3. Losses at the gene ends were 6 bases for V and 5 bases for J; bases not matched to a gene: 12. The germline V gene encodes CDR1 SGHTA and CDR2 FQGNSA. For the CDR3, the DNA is TGTGCCAGCAGTCGACGAAGCGGGAGCAGCCACAATGAGCAGTTCTTC. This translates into CASSRRSGSSHNEQFF. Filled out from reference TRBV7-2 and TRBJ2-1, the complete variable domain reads GAGVSQSPSNKVTEKGKDVELRCDPISGHTALYWYRQSLGQGLEFLIYFQGNSAPDKSGLPSDRFSAERTGGSVSTLTIQRTQQEDSAVYLCASSRRSGSSHNEQFFGPGTRLTVL.

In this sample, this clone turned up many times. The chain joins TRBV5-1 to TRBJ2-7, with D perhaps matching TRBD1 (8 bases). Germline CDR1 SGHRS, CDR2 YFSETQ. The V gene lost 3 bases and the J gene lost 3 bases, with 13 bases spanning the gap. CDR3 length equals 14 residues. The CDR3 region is CASSSQGGYYEQYF. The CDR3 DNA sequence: TGCGCCAGCAGCTCACAGGGGGGGTACTACGAGCAGTACTTC.

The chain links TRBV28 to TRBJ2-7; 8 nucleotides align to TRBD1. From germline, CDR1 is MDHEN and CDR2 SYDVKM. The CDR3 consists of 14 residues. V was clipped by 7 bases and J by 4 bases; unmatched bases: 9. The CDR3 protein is CASKRQGFSYEQYF. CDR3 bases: TGTGCCAGCAAACGACAGGGGTTTTCTTACGAGCAGTACTTC. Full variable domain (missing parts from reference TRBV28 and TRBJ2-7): DVKVTQSSRYLVKRTGEKVFLECVQDMDHENMFWYRQDPGLGLRLIYFSYDVKMKEKGDIPEGYSVSREKKERFSLILESASTNQTSMYLCASKRQGFSYEQYFGPGTRLTVT.

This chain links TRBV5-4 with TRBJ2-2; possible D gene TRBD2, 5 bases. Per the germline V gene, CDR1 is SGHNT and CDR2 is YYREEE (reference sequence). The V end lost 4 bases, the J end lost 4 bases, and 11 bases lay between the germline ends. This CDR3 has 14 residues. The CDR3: CASSHPTSTGELFF. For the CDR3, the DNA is TGTGCCAGCAGCCATCCAACTAGCACCGGGGAGCTGTTTTTT.

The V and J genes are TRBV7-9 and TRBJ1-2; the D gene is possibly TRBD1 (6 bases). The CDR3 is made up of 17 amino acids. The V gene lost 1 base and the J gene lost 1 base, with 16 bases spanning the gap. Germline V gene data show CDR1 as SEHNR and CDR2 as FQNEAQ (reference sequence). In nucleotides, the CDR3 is TGTGCCAGCAGCTTAGACTCGGGGACATTTCTTAACTATGGCTACACCTTC. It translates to CASSLDSGTFLNYGYTF.

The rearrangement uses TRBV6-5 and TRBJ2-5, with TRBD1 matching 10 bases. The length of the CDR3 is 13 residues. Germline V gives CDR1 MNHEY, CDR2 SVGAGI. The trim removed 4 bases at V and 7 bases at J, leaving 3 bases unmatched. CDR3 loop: CASSLDRGWTQYF. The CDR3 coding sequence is TGTGCCAGCAGTTTGGACAGGGGGTGGACCCAGTACTTC.

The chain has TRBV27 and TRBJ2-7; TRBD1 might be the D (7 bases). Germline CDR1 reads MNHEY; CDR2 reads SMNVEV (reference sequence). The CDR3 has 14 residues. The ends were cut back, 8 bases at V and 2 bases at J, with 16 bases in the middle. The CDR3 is CASSRGDKAYEQYF. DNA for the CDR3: TGTGCCAGCTCCAGGGGGGACAAAGCCTACGAGCAGTACTTC.

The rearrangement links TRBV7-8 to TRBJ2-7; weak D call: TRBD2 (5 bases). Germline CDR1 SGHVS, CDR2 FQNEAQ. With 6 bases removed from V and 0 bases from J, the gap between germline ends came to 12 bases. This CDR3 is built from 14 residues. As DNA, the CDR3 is TGTGCCAGCAGGAAAGCGGAAACCTCCTACGAGCAGTACTTC. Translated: CASRKAETSYEQYF.

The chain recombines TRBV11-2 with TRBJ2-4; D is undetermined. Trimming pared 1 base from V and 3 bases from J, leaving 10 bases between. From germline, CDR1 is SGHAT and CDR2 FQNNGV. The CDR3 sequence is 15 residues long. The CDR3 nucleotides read TGTGCCAGCAGCTTAGGAAAGGGTGACAAAAACATTCAGTACTTC. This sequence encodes CASSLGKGDKNIQYF.

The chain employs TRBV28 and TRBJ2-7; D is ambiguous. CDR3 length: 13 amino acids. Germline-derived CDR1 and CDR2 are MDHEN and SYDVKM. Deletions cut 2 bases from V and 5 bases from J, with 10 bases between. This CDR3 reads CASSLQAPDEQYF. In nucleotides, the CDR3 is TGTGCCAGCAGTTTACAGGCTCCGGACGAGCAGTACTTC.

The CDR3 spells CASSFALAGVGGETQYF. The CDR3 region has the DNA TGTGCCAGCAGCTTTGCCCTAGCGGGAGTGGGGGGAGAGACCCAGTACTTC. V gene TRBV7-2 combines with J gene TRBJ2-5; 10 nucleotides match TRBD2. There are 17 residues in the CDR3. Germline-derived CDR1 and CDR2 are SGHTA and FQGNSA. V shed 3 bases and J 4 bases; nucleotides not matched to a gene: 11.

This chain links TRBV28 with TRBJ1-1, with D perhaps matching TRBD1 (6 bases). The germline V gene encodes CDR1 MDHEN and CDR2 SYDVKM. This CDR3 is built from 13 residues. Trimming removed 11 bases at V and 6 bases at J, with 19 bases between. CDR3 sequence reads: CAGQRTASAEAFF. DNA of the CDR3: TGTGCCGGCCAAAGGACAGCCAGCGCTGAAGCTTTCTTT.

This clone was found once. CDR3 sequence (DNA): TGTGCCAGCAGCTTAGTAAGGGGTGCCTATGGCTACACCTTC. Its protein is CASSLVRGAYGYTF. This chain links TRBV7-9 with TRBJ1-2, with D perhaps matching TRBD1 (5 bases). The CDR3 is made up of 14 amino acids. Germline assignment: CDR1 SEHNR and CDR2 FQNEAQ (reference sequence). Deletions cut 1 base from V and 4 bases from J, with 10 bases between.

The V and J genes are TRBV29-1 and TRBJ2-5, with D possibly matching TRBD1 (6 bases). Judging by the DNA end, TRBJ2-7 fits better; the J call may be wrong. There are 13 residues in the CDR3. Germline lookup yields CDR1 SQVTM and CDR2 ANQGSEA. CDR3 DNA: TGCAGCGTTGCCAGGGACACCTCCTACGAGCAGTACTTC. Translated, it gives CSVARDTSYEQYF.

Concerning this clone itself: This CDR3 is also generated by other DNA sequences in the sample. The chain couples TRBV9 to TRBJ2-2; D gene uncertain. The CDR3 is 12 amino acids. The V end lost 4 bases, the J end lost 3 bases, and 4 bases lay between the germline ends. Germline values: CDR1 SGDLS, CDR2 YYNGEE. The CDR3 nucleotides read TGTGCCAGCAGCCTGGACACCGGGGAGCTGTTTTTT. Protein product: CASSLDTGELFF.

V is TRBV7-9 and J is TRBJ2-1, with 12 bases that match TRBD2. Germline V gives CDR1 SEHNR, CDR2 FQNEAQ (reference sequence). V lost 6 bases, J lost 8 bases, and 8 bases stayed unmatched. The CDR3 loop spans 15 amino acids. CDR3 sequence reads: CASRKGLAGNDEQFF. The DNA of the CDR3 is TGTGCCAGCAGGAAAGGACTAGCGGGAAACGATGAGCAGTTCTTC.